A selection of T cell receptor beta chains follows, all from one sample in a study of response to subunit inactivated influenza vaccine. TCRdb re-called the RT-PCR reads through MiXCR, storing one row per CDR3 protein. The repertoire consists of roughly 670,000 distinct CDR3 sequences, with 14% occurring once and the leading ten covering about 7.6%. This specimen was PBMCs from blood, taken less than 15 days before vaccination. These receptors all stem from a man between 45 and 60 years old who received an inactivated influenza vaccine. CDR3s include the opening cysteine and the closing phenylalanine or tryptophan. A D gene is named only where the DNA matches it firmly. Expanded clones get a size class; other rows say once, few or many, or leave the size out.

TRBJ2-1 many TRBD1 TRBV5-6 CASSLTSGQRSSYNEQFF TGTGCCAGCAGCTTGACCTCGGGACAGCGGAGCTCCTACAATGAGCAGTTCTTC
TRBJ2-3 . TRBD1 TRBV11-2 CASSLELTGQSTDTQYF TGTGCCAGCAGCTTAGAGTTGACAGGGCAAAGCACAGATACGCAGTATTTT
TRBJ2-4 . TRBD2 TRBV20-1 CSAPWGGNIQYF TGCAGTGCCCCCTGGGGGGGAAACATTCAGTACTTC
TRBJ2-7 . . TRBV19 CASSDELSSYEQYF TGTGCCAGTAGTGACGAGTTGAGCTCCTACGAGCAGTACTTC
TRBJ1-1 many . TRBV7-9 CASSLVPPNTEAFF TGTGCCAGCAGCTTAGTTCCGCCGAACACTGAAGCTTTCTTT
TRBJ2-1 few . TRBV29-1 CSVDGGGPYNEQFF TGCAGCGTTGATGGGGGGGGCCCTTACAATGAGCAGTTCTTC
TRBJ2-1 . . TRBV11-2 CASSLTRGRGGYNEQFF TGTGCCAGCAGCTTAACCCGCGGCAGGGGGGGATACAATGAGCAGTTCTTC
TRBJ2-1 few . TRBV4-1 CASSQGGRGGGYYNEQFF TGCGCCAGCAGCCAAGGGGGGAGGGGCGGGGGCTACTACAATGAGCAGTTCTTC
TRBJ1-5 many . TRBV7-2 CASSLAGGNGQPQHF TGTGCCAGCAGCTTAGCAGGGGGAAACGGTCAGCCCCAGCATTTT
TRBJ2-7 few . TRBV6-2/TRBV6-3 CASSFAGLSEQYF TGTGCCAGCAGTTTTGCGGGATTGTCCGAGCAGTACTTC
TRBJ2-7 many . TRBV6-2/TRBV6-3 CASSFPTEQYF TGTGCCAGCAGTTTCCCGACTGAGCAGTACTTC
TRBJ2-5 few TRBD1 TRBV4-2 CASSPQTGVAQETQYF TGTGCCAGCAGCCCGCAGACAGGGGTTGCCCAAGAGACCCAGTACTTC
TRBJ2-7 . . TRBV6-7 CASRGWRGDHEQYF TGTGCCAGCAGGGGATGGAGGGGAGACCACGAGCAGTACTTC
TRBJ1-2 . TRBD1 TRBV3-1 CASSLVQGATGYTF TGTGCCAGCAGCCTCGTACAGGGGGCGACTGGCTACACCTTC
TRBJ1-5 . . TRBV20-1 CSARGPGAQPQHF TGCAGTGCTAGAGGTCCGGGGGCGCAGCCCCAGCATTTT
TRBJ1-2 few . TRBV2 CASSPDINYGYTF TGTGCCAGCAGTCCGGACATAAACTATGGCTACACCTTC